One and the same sample provided the 9 T cell receptor beta chains below, sequenced in a study of vaccination effects on CD4 cells after COVID-19. Produced via immunoSEQ multiplex PCR; TCRdb's table is partial and in-frame only. Found here are nearly 50,000 clones, 74% of them singletons; the top ten hold about 5.4%. These receptors' targets are unknown. Around day 10 of culture, CD4+ T cells were separated out. A positive SARS-CoV-2 PCR test fell between March and December 2020. It was two doses of either the BNT162b2 or mRNA-1273 vaccine that participants received. The sequenced sample was CD4+ T cells from PBMCs cultured without peptide, obtained after COVID-19 vaccination. Receptors originate from a human donor who had a prior SARS-CoV-2 infection.

The V and J genes are TRBV6-4 and TRBJ2-1; perhaps TRBD2 as D (5 bases). Trimming took off 8 bases at V and 0 bases at J, with 8 bases between the two ends. Germline V gives CDR1 MRHNA, CDR2 SNTAGT. The CDR3 is 13 residues long. CDR3 sequence reads: CASSAGSYNEQFF. The CDR3 DNA is TGTGCCAGCTCCGCGGGCTCCTACAATGAGCAGTTCTTC.

The rearrangement uses TRBV7-3 and TRBJ2-1, with a tentative D call TRBD2 (7 bases). Trimming stripped 5 bases from V and 6 bases from J, with 23 bases between. Germline CDR1 is SGHTA and CDR2 is FQGTGA. This CDR3 region has 17 residues. The CDR3 coding sequence is TGTGCCAGCAGCGTAGGGGGTTGGGCGGGAGTTGGCAATGAGCAGTTCTTC. The encoded protein is CASSVGGWAGVGNEQFF.

This chain connects TRBV19 to TRBJ1-2; D possibly corresponds to TRBD1 (5 bases). V was clipped by 6 bases and J by 0 bases, with 17 bases between them. The CDR3 has 16 amino acids. CDR1 is LNHDA and CDR2 is SQIVND in the germline V gene (reference sequence). The CDR3 DNA reads as TGTGCCAGTAGGCTGACGGACACCACAGCTAACTATGGCTACACCTTC. It translates to CASRLTDTTANYGYTF. The variable domain in full, with the rest retrieved from reference TRBV19 and TRBJ1-2, is DGGITQSPKYLFRKEGQNVTLSCEQNLNHDAMYWYRQDPGQGLRLIYYSQIVNDFQKGDIAEGYSVSREKKESFPLTVTSAQKNPTAFYLCASRLTDTTANYGYTFGSGTRLTVV.

The CDR3 loop reads CASSPRIAGLNTEAFF. Here the CDR3 DNA reads TGTGCCAGCTCACCAAGAATTGCAGGGCTGAACACTGAAGCTTTCTTT. The J gene is TRBJ1-1, the V gene TRBV18, with D possibly TRBD1 on 5 matching bases. Germline CDR1 is KGHSH and CDR2 is LQKENI. V gave up 2 bases and J gave up 0 bases, with 13 bases separating them. The CDR3 has 16 amino acids.

This clone turned up a few times. The J gene is TRBJ2-7, the V gene TRBV12-5; D ambiguous. The DNA end is more similar to TRBJ2-5, so the J call may be wrong. The CDR3 runs to 11 residues. CDR1 and CDR2 (germline): LGHNT, FRNRAP. The CDR3 DNA reads as TGTGCTAGTGGTTTGGCCTCGACCCAGTACTTC. Its protein is CASGLASTQYF.

The V gene is TRBV2, the J gene TRBJ1-1, with 7 bases matching TRBD1. CDR3 length: 15 residues. Germline assignment: CDR1 SNHLY and CDR2 FYNNEI. With V trimmed by 8 bases and J by 0 bases, 9 bases remained unmatched. The CDR3 DNA reads as TGTGCCAGCTACCGACAGGGCCGGATGAACACTGAAGCTTTCTTT. It yields the protein CASYRQGRMNTEAFF.

This clone was seen a few times. The chain uses TRBV19 and TRBJ1-5, with D uncertain. The CDR3 length is 13 residues. Germline V gene sequence: CDR1 LNHDA, CDR2 SQIVND (reference sequence). Deletions cut 5 bases from V and 3 bases from J, with 8 bases between. CDR3 coding DNA: TGTGCCAGTAGTGGAGTCCACAATCAGCCCCAGCATTTT. It yields the protein CASSGVHNQPQHF. Looking up the rest from reference TRBV19 and TRBJ1-5 gives the full variable domain: DGGITQSPKYLFRKEGQNVTLSCEQNLNHDAMYWYRQDPGQGLRLIYYSQIVNDFQKGDIAEGYSVSREKKESFPLTVTSAQKNPTAFYLCASSGVHNQPQHFGDGTRLSIL.

The genes are TRBV19 and TRBJ2-5; D unresolved. This CDR3 contains 13 residues. In germline, CDR1 is LNHDA, CDR2 SQIVND (reference sequence). The germline V and J ends were trimmed by 1 base and 5 bases, with 8 bases remaining between them. CDR3 in amino acids: CASSIGSGETQYF. For the CDR3, the DNA is TGTGCCAGTAGTATAGGTAGTGGTGAGACCCAGTACTTC.

J is TRBJ2-1 and V is TRBV5-1, with TRBD2 identical over 13 bases. Looked up from germline, CDR1 is SGHRS and CDR2 is YFSETQ. Losses at the gene ends were 2 bases for V and 7 bases for J; bases not matched to a gene: 3. This CDR3 spans 15 amino acids. The CDR3: CASSLLAGGRNEQFF. DNA of the CDR3: TGCGCCAGCAGCTTACTAGCGGGAGGGCGGAATGAGCAGTTCTTC.